One sample yielded the 15 T cell receptor beta chains listed below, sequenced in a study of human T cells and chemical hapten exposure. TCRdb re-called the RACE reads with MiXCR, one entry per CDR3 protein. The table includes approximately 160,000 distinct CDR3 sequences, about 27% detected once. The time point is: patch test 3, about 24 weeks after DPC sensitization. As for treatment: therapeutic diphenylcyclopropenone sensitization with weekly scalp DPC. Sequences were derived from whole blood, sampled in connection with sensitization to the hapten diphenylcyclopropenone (DPC). These receptors were obtained from a woman aged 18-29 years with alopecia areata. Some clones in this sample may be carry-over from other donors' samples.

V gene TRBV4-3 combines with J gene TRBJ2-7, with D maybe TRBD2 (7 bases). This CDR3 contains 17 residues. Trimming stripped 0 bases from V and 6 bases from J, with 21 bases between. Germline V gene sequence: CDR1 LGHNA, CDR2 YSLEER. The CDR3 here is CASSQEPLLAGAGEQYF. CDR3 nucleotides: TGCGCCAGCAGCCAAGAGCCTCTTCTGGCGGGGGCGGGCGAGCAGTACTTC.

The rearrangement uses TRBV5-1 and TRBJ2-7; D not certain. This CDR3 has 15 residues. CDR1 SGHRS and CDR2 YFSETQ come from the germline V gene. The V end was cut by 1 base, the J end by 4 bases, with 15 bases between. CDR3 loop: CASSLRPNFDYEQYF. The CDR3, as DNA: TGCGCCAGCAGCTTGAGGCCGAACTTCGATTACGAGCAGTACTTC.

The chain has TRBV4-1 and TRBJ1-5; 8 bases agree with TRBD1. J gave up 3 bases and V 1 base, and 2 bases lay outside the gene matches. This CDR3 has 15 amino acids. The V gene's germline CDR1 is MGHRA and CDR2 YSYEKL. CDR3 sequence: CASSQGTGHNQPQHF. The CDR3 DNA is TGCGCCAGCAGCCAAGGGACAGGGCACAATCAGCCCCAGCATTTT.

This clonotype was observed a few times. J is TRBJ2-4 and V is TRBV5-1; either TRBD1 or TRBD2 may supply D (5 bases each). V lost 3 bases and J lost 2, with 15 bases in between. Germline-derived CDR1 and CDR2 are SGHRS and YFSETQ. The CDR3 is 16 residues long. CDR3 in amino acids: CASSWDPSGPKNIQYF. The CDR3 coding sequence is TGCGCCAGCAGCTGGGACCCCTCCGGGCCCAAAAACATTCAGTACTTC.

This clonotype was detected ten times or more. The rearrangement links TRBV5-4 to TRBJ2-1; D remains ambiguous. Germline V gene data show CDR1 as SGHNT and CDR2 as YYREEE (reference sequence). Trimming took off 0 bases at V and 12 bases at J, with 10 bases between the two ends. CDR3 length: 12 amino acids. The DNA for the CDR3 is TGTGCCAGCAGCTTGGCAGACCGAGGGCAGTTCTTC. It translates to CASSLADRGQFF. The variable domain in full, with the rest retrieved from reference TRBV5-4 and TRBJ2-1, is ETGVTQSPTHLIKTRGQQVTLRCSSQSGHNTVSWYQQALGQGPQFIFQYYREEENGRGNFPPRFSGLQFPNYSSELNVNALELDDSALYLCASSLADRGQFFGPGTRLTVL.

The rearrangement joins TRBV5-6 to TRBJ2-2; 11 nucleotides agree with TRBD1. Per the germline V gene, CDR1 is SGHDT and CDR2 is YYEEEE. This CDR3 is built from 16 residues. V trimming: 2 bases; J trimming: 5 bases; junction bases outside the gene matches: 5. CDR3 nucleotide sequence: TGTGCCAGCAGCTTAAAGGACAGGGGGCGGACCGGGGAGCTGTTTTTT. Translation gives CASSLKDRGRTGELFF. Filled out from reference TRBV5-6 and TRBJ2-2, the complete variable domain reads DAGVTQSPTHLIKTRGQQVTLRCSPKSGHDTVSWYQQALGQGPQFIFQYYEEEERQRGNFPDRFSGHQFPNYSSELNVNALLLGDSALYLCASSLKDRGRTGELFFGEGSRLTVL.

This chain connects TRBV20-1 to TRBJ2-3, with D hard to call. Trimming pared 4 bases from V and 4 bases from J, leaving 6 bases between. The CDR3 is made up of 11 amino acids. In germline, CDR1 is DFQATT, CDR2 SNEGSKA (reference sequence). In nucleotides, the CDR3 is TGCAGTGCTAAAGTGGCAGATACGCAGTATTTT. Its translation is CSAKVADTQYF.

The rearrangement uses TRBV20-1 and TRBJ1-4, with TRBD1 as a possible D gene (5 bases). The V gene's germline CDR1 is DFQATT and CDR2 SNEGSKA (reference sequence). The CDR3 contains 18 residues. The V and J ends lost 4 bases and 5 bases respectively, with 26 bases between them. In nucleotides, the CDR3 is TGCAGTGCTACCCCGGCCGGGACGCGGGTCCGAAGGAATGAAAAACTGTTTTTT. Translated: CSATPAGTRVRRNEKLFF.

This clonotype has only a few counts. The chain couples TRBV7-6 to TRBJ2-1; 7 bases align to TRBD2. The V gene end was trimmed by 5 bases and the J gene end by 9 bases; junction bases not matched to a gene: 7. CDR3 length: 13 residues. Germline V lookup: CDR1 SGHVS, CDR2 FNYEAQ. In nucleotides, the CDR3 is TGTGCCAGCAGCCCGGTATCGGGGGGTGAGCAGTTCTTC. Translated: CASSPVSGGEQFF.

This clonotype was seen just once. A single base separates this from a much larger clone, so it may be a read error. The chain uses TRBV25-1 and TRBJ2-3, with a weak D call TRBD2 (6 bases). With 11 bases removed from V and 0 bases from J, the gap between germline ends came to 18 bases. In germline, CDR1 is MGHDK, CDR2 SYGVNS. This CDR3 comprises 15 residues. The CDR3 nucleotides read TGTGCCTCCTATCAGGAGGGACTTAGCACAGATACGCAGTATTTT. Amino acids: CASYQEGLSTDTQYF.

This clonotype was found a few times. In DNA form, the CDR3 reads TGCAGCACCCTGACAGGAGTAGCGAGAAATACGCAGTATTTT. It codes for CSTLTGVARNTQYF. The chain uses TRBV29-1 and TRBJ2-3; TRBD1 is a possible D gene (6 bases). Trimming shortened V by 8 bases and J by 7 bases, and 22 bases separated the two germline ends. The CDR3 loop spans 14 amino acids. The germline V gene encodes CDR1 SQVTM and CDR2 ANQGSEA.

This clonotype occurred a few times. The V call is TRBV3-1, the J call TRBJ1-1, with D tentatively TRBD1 (6 bases). Germline CDR1 is LGHDT and CDR2 is YNNKEL (reference sequence). The CDR3 runs 13 residues. V dropped 6 bases and J dropped 5 bases, with 13 bases sitting between them. For the CDR3, the DNA is TGTGCCAGCAGACAGGGCCTCAGGACTGAAGCTTTCTTT. It codes for CASRQGLRTEAFF.

There are a few counts of this clonotype. This chain joins TRBV19 and TRBJ2-7; D is perhaps TRBD2 (6 bases). The CDR3 is made up of 16 amino acids. V lost 1 base, J lost 6 bases, and 19 bases lay in between. Per germline, CDR1 LNHDA and CDR2 SQIVND (reference sequence). The CDR3 DNA sequence: TGTGCCAGTAGTATAGTGTCGGGAGCAGGGAGAGGCGAGCAGTACTTC. Its translation is CASSIVSGAGRGEQYF.

The CDR3 loop is CSARKNTRQAEQYF. DNA of the CDR3: TGCAGTGCTAGAAAGAACACCCGGCAGGCAGAGCAGTACTTC. The chain couples TRBV20-1 to TRBJ2-7; D is undetermined. The CDR3 is made up of 14 amino acids. The V gene lost 2 bases and the J gene lost 7 bases, with 18 bases spanning the gap. Germline V gene data show CDR1 as DFQATT and CDR2 as SNEGSKA (reference sequence).

This clonotype appeared a few times. The V gene is TRBV6-2 or TRBV6-3, the J gene TRBJ1-2; D gene uncertain. Germline V gene sequence: CDR1 MNHEY, CDR2 SVGEGT. V was cut by 2 bases and J by 6 bases, with 10 bases left in between. CDR3 size: 13 residues. This CDR3 is CASSYVRGNGYTF. CDR3 nucleotide sequence: TGTGCCAGCAGTTACGTCCGAGGGAATGGCTACACCTTC.